The 28 T cell receptor beta chains listed next were all sequenced from one sample in a study of T-cell memory formation after mild COVID-19. Via MiXCR, TCRdb re-called the 5' RACE reads, giving one row per CDR3 protein. Of 65,000 to 90,000 distinct CDR3 sequences detected, around 14% appear once; the ten largest clones hold about a third. The sequencing input was PBMCs or a T cell subset sorted from them (not recorded which). The receptors were sampled from an adult woman who had mild COVID-19 (a few samples of this study predate the infection). Cell type and time point are not known.

This clonotype was seen only a few times. The chain carries TRBV12-3 or TRBV12-4 and TRBJ2-7, with TRBD1 matching 7 bases. The CDR3 loop spans 16 amino acids. The V segment lost 7 bases and the J segment 0 bases; nucleotides outside the gene matches: 12. The CDR3, as DNA: TGTGCCAGCAATCCTCTTACAGGGGTGGTCTCCTACGAGCAGTACTTC. Translating it yields CASNPLTGVVSYEQYF.

This chain uses TRBV5-6 with TRBJ2-7; D possibly matches TRBD1 or TRBD2 (6 bases each). Trimming cost V 2 bases and J 4 bases, with 13 bases left between them. The germline CDR1 and CDR2 sequences are SGHDT and YYEEEE. This CDR3 region has 14 residues. CDR3 DNA: TGTGCCAGCAGCTTTGGGGGGCGAAGGTACGAGCAGTACTTC. It is translated as CASSFGGRRYEQYF.

The J gene is TRBJ2-7, the V gene TRBV3-1, with TRBD1 matching over 7 bases. Germline loops: CDR1 LGHDT, CDR2 YNNKEL (reference sequence). This CDR3 contains 14 residues. With V trimmed by 1 base and J by 3 bases, 3 bases remained unmatched. The CDR3 region is CASSQGQGRYEQYF. DNA for the CDR3: TGTGCCAGCAGCCAAGGACAGGGTCGCTACGAGCAGTACTTC.

There are a few counts of this clonotype. This chain uses TRBV29-1 with TRBJ2-7; possibly TRBD2 for D (6 bases). From germline, CDR1 is SQVTM and CDR2 ANQGSEA. This CDR3 has 15 amino acids. The V end lost 7 bases, the J end lost 1 base, and 20 bases lay between the germline ends. In nucleotides, the CDR3 is TGCAGCGCCCTAGGGACTGTGTTCACATCCTACGAGCAGTACTTC. It is translated as CSALGTVFTSYEQYF.

This clonotype was seen a handful of times. The rearrangement uses TRBV29-1 and TRBJ2-7, with TRBD2 identical over 11 bases. Germline CDR1 reads SQVTM; CDR2 reads ANQGSEA. Unmatched junction bases numbered 5, after V lost 4 bases and J lost 6 bases. The CDR3 length is 13 residues. The CDR3 loop reads CSVVAGGNLEQYF. CDR3 nucleotides: TGCAGCGTTGTAGCGGGGGGGAACCTCGAGCAGTACTTC.

This clonotype was seen ten or more times. The rearrangement uses TRBV20-1 and TRBJ2-1; D perhaps matches TRBD1 (5 bases). With 5 bases removed from V and 0 bases from J, the gap between germline ends came to 8 bases. Germline lookup yields CDR1 DFQATT and CDR2 SNEGSKA (reference sequence). The CDR3 has 13 residues. CDR3 in DNA: TGCAGTGCTGACAGAAGCTCCTACAATGAGCAGTTCTTC. Translation: CSADRSSYNEQFF.

The genes are TRBV6-5 and TRBJ2-3, with TRBD1 matching 10 bases. CDR1 and CDR2 (germline): MNHEY, SVGAGI. This CDR3 comprises 14 residues. With V trimmed by 5 bases and J by 6 bases, 5 bases remained unmatched. CDR3 nucleotide sequence: TGTGCCAGCAGTCCCGGGACAGGGGCCGATACGCAGTATTTT. Residues: CASSPGTGADTQYF.

The table lists this clonotype with a few counts. The chain carries TRBV12-3 or TRBV12-4 and TRBJ2-3; TRBD2 aligns across 7 bases. This CDR3 contains 13 residues. V lost 10 bases and J lost 4; bases outside the gene matches: 8. Here the CDR3 DNA reads TGTGCCACCGATCGGGGGGACGCAGATACGCAGTATTTT. It translates to CATDRGDADTQYF.

The gene calls are TRBV6-6 and TRBJ2-7, with D possibly TRBD2 on 6 matching bases. This CDR3 region has 14 residues. Per the germline V gene, CDR1 is MNHNY and CDR2 is SVGAGI (reference sequence). V lost 6 bases, J lost 7 bases, and 19 bases lay in between. CDR3 sequence (DNA): TGTGCCAGCAGACCGGGTCCGGGAGTCGCGGAGCAGTACTTC. Residues: CASRPGPGVAEQYF.

V usage is TRBV6-2 or TRBV6-3 and J usage is TRBJ2-7; D possibly corresponds to TRBD2 (5 bases). V was trimmed by 6 bases and J by 0 bases, leaving 9 bases between them. The length of the CDR3 is 13 residues. CDR1 and CDR2 from the germline V gene are MNHEY and SVGEGT. In DNA, the CDR3 is TGTGCCAGCAGAACAGCGGACTCCTACGAGCAGTACTTC. This encodes CASRTADSYEQYF.

V gene TRBV21-1 combines with J gene TRBJ2-7. TRBV21-1 is given as a pseudogene. The CDR3 sequence is 12 residues long. This CDR3 is CASSNGVHEQYF. The DNA of the CDR3 is TGTGCCAGCAGCAACGGGGTCCACGAGCAGTACTTC.

This clonotype turned up a few times. This chain uses TRBV19 with TRBJ2-1; possible D gene TRBD2, 6 bases. The germline gives CDR1 LNHDA, CDR2 SQIVND (reference sequence). The CDR3 has 12 residues. The V gene lost 6 bases and the J gene lost 7 bases, with 10 bases spanning the gap. This chain's CDR3 is CASRVGGNEQFF. The CDR3 DNA sequence: TGTGCCAGTAGAGTCGGGGGAAATGAGCAGTTCTTC.

The sample holds a few counts of this clonotype. At one end the junction does not follow the germline gene, possibly because of a read error. V and J are TRBV7-7 and TRBJ2-6; no reliable D call. There are 16 residues in the CDR3. Germline CDR1 is SSHAT and CDR2 is FNYEAQ (reference sequence). CDR3: CASSLDPFSGANVLTF. CDR3 DNA sequence: TGTGCTAGCAGCTTAGACCCTTTCTCTGGGGCCAACGTCCTGACTTTC.

This clonotype was seen a few times. The rearrangement joins TRBV20-1 to TRBJ2-5, with D perhaps TRBD1 or TRBD2 (5 bases each). The V end was cut by 3 bases, the J end by 3 bases, with 14 bases between. The V gene's germline CDR1 is DFQATT and CDR2 SNEGSKA (reference sequence). This CDR3 region has 14 residues. The DNA of the CDR3 is TGCAGTGCTAGTAGTATTTGGGGGAAAGAGACCCAGTACTTC. This encodes CSASSIWGKETQYF.

The genes are TRBV12-3 or TRBV12-4 and TRBJ2-1, with D possibly TRBD2 on 6 matching bases. This CDR3 contains 13 residues. V lost 4 bases and J lost 9, with 13 bases in between. The CDR3, as DNA: TGTGCCAGCAGTTATGGTAGCGGAGGTGAGCAGTTCTTC. It specifies CASSYGSGGEQFF.

This clonotype came up a few times. This chain connects TRBV4-1 to TRBJ2-1; the match to TRBD2 covers 9 bases. Looked up from germline, CDR1 is MGHRA and CDR2 is YSYEKL. Trimming cost V 4 bases and J 4 bases; bases outside gene matches: 8. The CDR3 totals 16 residues. CDR3 in amino acids: CASSPISSGVYNEQFF. The CDR3 DNA follows: TGCGCCAGCAGCCCAATATCTAGCGGGGTTTACAATGAGCAGTTCTTC.

The chain employs TRBV6-5 and TRBJ2-5, with 9 bases identical to TRBD2. The trim removed 4 bases at V and 2 bases at J, leaving 17 bases unmatched. Germline CDR1 MNHEY, CDR2 SVGAGI. CDR3 length equals 19 residues. CDR3 DNA sequence: TGTGCCAGCAGTTCCCCGGTAGGGCTAGCGGGACCCCGACAAGAGACCCAGTACTTC. The encoded protein is CASSSPVGLAGPRQETQYF.

There are a few counts of this clonotype. The chain is built from TRBV12-3 or TRBV12-4 and TRBJ2-5; a weak D match, TRBD2 (5 bases). This CDR3 spans 13 amino acids. V shed 3 bases and J shed 4 bases, with 9 bases lying between them. DNA for the CDR3: TGTGCCAGCAGTTTTGAGGGCCTAGAGACCCAGTACTTC. Translating it yields CASSFEGLETQYF.

The sample holds a few counts of this clonotype. V is TRBV4-1 and J is TRBJ2-3; 8 nucleotides align to TRBD1. The CDR3 totals 16 residues. Unmatched junction bases numbered 9, after V lost 4 bases and J lost 3 bases. CDR1 is MGHRA, CDR2 YSYEKL, per germline. CDR3 in amino acids: CASSPLTGDFTDTQYF. For the CDR3, the DNA is TGCGCCAGCAGCCCTTTGACAGGGGATTTTACAGATACGCAGTATTTT.

This clonotype was observed many times. The V call is TRBV4-1, the J call TRBJ2-3; 7 bases line up with TRBD2. CDR1 and CDR2 (germline): MGHRA, YSYEKL. V dropped 2 bases and J dropped 1; count of bases not matched to a gene: 12. This CDR3 region has 18 residues. CDR3 DNA sequence: TGCGCCAGCAGCCAACCCCCAGACGTTGCGGGGGGCACAGATACGCAGTATTTT. It codes for CASSQPPDVAGGTDTQYF.

Ten or more counts support this clonotype. CDR3 DNA: TGTGCCACCAGTGATTCTCGGGGCAGGGACAATGAGCAGTTCTTC. Its translation: CATSDSRGRDNEQFF. The rearrangement joins TRBV24-1 to TRBJ2-1; D might be TRBD1 or TRBD2, each matching 5 bases. V dropped 2 bases and J dropped 5 bases, with 12 bases sitting between them. CDR1 is KGHDR, CDR2 SFDVKD, per germline. The CDR3 has 15 residues.

The chain employs TRBV6-6 and TRBJ1-1; no reliable D call. This CDR3 is 12 amino acids long. From germline, CDR1 is MNHNY and CDR2 SVGAGI (reference sequence). V lost 9 bases to trimming and J lost 3 bases, with 11 bases between them. The CDR3 DNA reads as TGTGCCAGTCTACTCCGGGACACTGAAGCTTTCTTT. Translated: CASLLRDTEAFF.

The gene calls are TRBV7-9 and TRBJ1-2; unclear D gene. Germline CDR1 SEHNR, CDR2 FQNEAQ (reference sequence). This CDR3 contains 13 residues. Trimming cost V 0 bases and J 5 bases, with 7 bases left between them. The CDR3, as DNA: TGTGCCAGCAGCTTAGCGTTGGGGTATGGCTACACCTTC. It codes for CASSLALGYGYTF.

The chain carries TRBV25-1 and TRBJ1-4; 10 nucleotides align to TRBD1. The germline gives CDR1 MGHDK, CDR2 SYGVNS. CDR3 length equals 16 residues. The ends lost 2 bases at V and 8 bases at J; junction bases unmatched: 8. CDR3 amino acids: CASSEHDRGLEEKLFF. The DNA for the CDR3 is TGTGCCAGCAGTGAACACGACAGGGGGCTGGAGGAAAAACTGTTTTTT. Full variable domain (outside the CDR3, taken from reference TRBV25-1 and TRBJ1-4): EADIYQTPRYLVIGTGKKITLECSQTMGHDKMYWYQQDPGMELHLIHYSYGVNSTEKGDLSSESTVSRIRTEHFPLTLESARPSHTSQYLCASSEHDRGLEEKLFFGSGTQLSVL.

In this sample, this clonotype turned up a few times. The V gene is TRBV21-1, the J gene TRBJ2-2; TRBD2, the D gene given by the table, was not confirmed from the DNA. TRBV21-1 is a pseudogene. The CDR3 is 19 residues long. CDR3 in DNA: TGTGCCAGCAGCAAACTCAAGGACTGCCACTCATCGAACACCGGGGAGCTGTTTTTT. Translation gives CASSKLKDCHSSNTGELFF.

This chain connects TRBV15 to TRBJ1-1; unclear D gene. The CDR3 is 11 amino acids. Trimming removed 10 bases from V and 4 bases from J, with 10 bases in between. Germline assignment: CDR1 LNHNV and CDR2 YYDKDF (reference sequence). CDR3 DNA: TGTGCCATCAATAAGGGCACTGAAGCTTTCTTT. Residues: CAINKGTEAFF.

There are a few counts of this clonotype. This chain connects TRBV25-1 to TRBJ2-2; D gene ambiguous. V lost 3 bases and J lost 9, with 8 bases in between. CDR3 size: 12 residues. Germline-derived CDR1 and CDR2 are MGHDK and SYGVNS. The CDR3 region is CASSEFEWELFF. The CDR3 DNA follows: TGTGCCAGCAGTGAGTTCGAGTGGGAGCTGTTTTTT.

The chain combines TRBV12-3 or TRBV12-4 with TRBJ2-1; tentatively, D is TRBD1 (6 bases). V was pared by 4 bases and J by 7 bases, with 20 bases between. This CDR3 contains 16 residues. CDR3 sequence: CASSSNDGTNDNEQFF. CDR3 DNA: TGTGCCAGCAGTTCTAATGACGGGACAAATGATAATGAGCAGTTCTTC.